This TCR beta chain comes out of a study of blood T cell repertoires in COVID-19. Per the germline V gene, CDR1 is SGHRS and CDR2 is YFSETQ. CDR3 length: 14 amino acids. Between the trimmed V and J ends, which lost 5 bases and 5 bases, there was a span of 16 bases. As processed by the authors: Counts of nucleated cells, estimated from reference gene primer amplification, were obtained. Sequencing was performed with immunoSEQ multiplex PCR; in TCRdb, only in-frame clones are kept and a portion is missing. V, J and clone size reflect that table, while D and trimming were determined from the DNA. The sample contains 300,000 to 400,000 clones, 75% to 90% of which appear only once.

The sequence derives from a woman aged 30 to 39 with COVID-19, enrolled during active disease. Sequenced input: peripheral blood. This chain connects TRBV5-1 to TRBJ2-5, with D perhaps matching TRBD2 (7 bases). The CDR3 here is CASREGGQYETQYF. In nucleotides, the CDR3 is TGCGCCAGCAGGGAGGGGGGGCAGTACGAGACCCAGTACTTC. The full variable domain, completed using reference TRBV5-1 and TRBJ2-5, is KAGVTQTPRYLIKTRGQQVTLSCSPISGHRSVSWYQQTPGQGLQFLFEYFSETQRNKGNFPGRFSGRQFSNSRSEMNVSTLELGDSALYLCASREGGQYETQYFGPGTRLLVL.